This T cell receptor beta chain appears in the sequencing data of a study of cytomegalovirus exposure and HLA in healthy donors. Study information: Per a later analysis, the roughly 670 first-cohort and approximately 120 validation repertoires shared one platform.

TCRdb's table, derived via immunoSEQ multiplex PCR, lists solely in-frame clones and lacks some. The sample has some 98,000 clones; around 88% are singletons. Comments on this clone: No antigen is known for it.

Notes on the study in general: The study listed around 150 cytomegalovirus-associated TCR beta chains. Rare sequences made up most TCRs, while some public TCRs were found in many donors. The classifier, whose performance was assessed in both the original and validation cohorts, reportedly diagnosed cytomegalovirus status with high specificity and sensitivity.

CDR3 length equals 15 residues. V was pared by 5 bases and J by 1 base, with 14 bases between. Germline V gene sequence: CDR1 LNHNV, CDR2 YYDKDF (reference sequence). The sequenced sample consisted of PBMCs. The chain couples TRBV15 to TRBJ1-1, with a tentative D call TRBD1 (5 bases). The sequence derives from a woman in her 30s in good health and CMV-seronegative. The CDR3, as DNA: TGTGCCACCAGCCTCGGGGGGACCGGGAACACTGAAGCTTTCTTT. Its translation: CATSLGGTGNTEAFF.